This T cell receptor beta chain was sequenced in a study of T-cell reconstitution after alpha-beta-depleted transplantation in children. Molecular barcoding with unique molecular identifiers was used for the TCRbeta library. MiXCR, applied by TCRdb to the PCR reads, yields one record per CDR3 protein. Here the sample spans about 400,000 distinct CDR3 sequences, about a fifth being singletons. This CDR3 has 14 residues. Germline values: CDR1 SGHRS, CDR2 YFSETQ. V lost 0 bases and J lost 4, with 7 bases in between. The receptor was derived from a human donor who donated a stem cell graft to a child with acute myeloid leukemia. The chain has TRBV5-1 and TRBJ2-2, with D hard to call. Material: PBMCs from the stem cell graft donor, obtained from the stem cell graft. In DNA form, the CDR3 reads TGCGCCAGCAGCTTGGTTCAGCGCACCGGGGAGCTGTTTTTT. It codes for CASSLVQRTGELFF. Looking up the rest from reference TRBV5-1 and TRBJ2-2 gives the full variable domain: KAGVTQTPRYLIKTRGQQVTLSCSPISGHRSVSWYQQTPGQGLQFLFEYFSETQRNKGNFPGRFSGRQFSNSRSEMNVSTLELGDSALYLCASSLVQRTGELFFGEGSRLTVL.